This T cell receptor beta chain was profiled in a study of T cell responses to AZD1222 COVID-19 vaccine. A note on this clone: Its antigen is undetermined.

Repertoires were generated with immunoSEQ multiplex PCR, while TCRdb's copy carries only in-frame clones and drops some. The sample has 69,000 or so clones, 87% seen once. Study-level results: Clonal diversity may have been underestimated, and the donors were mostly white British, with more females than males.

The germline V gene encodes CDR1 SGHDT and CDR2 YYEEEE. Trimming pared 3 bases from V and 4 bases from J, leaving 16 bases between. The CDR3 has 15 amino acids. The sample consisted of peripheral blood, taken 28 days after the second AZD1222 dose. J is TRBJ1-1 and V is TRBV5-6, with D possibly being TRBD1 (6 bases). This receptor was obtained from an adult who received the AZD1222 COVID-19 vaccine. The CDR3 spells CASSWGTTRGTEAFF. The CDR3 DNA reads as TGTGCCAGCAGCTGGGGGACAACGCGGGGCACTGAAGCTTTCTTT.